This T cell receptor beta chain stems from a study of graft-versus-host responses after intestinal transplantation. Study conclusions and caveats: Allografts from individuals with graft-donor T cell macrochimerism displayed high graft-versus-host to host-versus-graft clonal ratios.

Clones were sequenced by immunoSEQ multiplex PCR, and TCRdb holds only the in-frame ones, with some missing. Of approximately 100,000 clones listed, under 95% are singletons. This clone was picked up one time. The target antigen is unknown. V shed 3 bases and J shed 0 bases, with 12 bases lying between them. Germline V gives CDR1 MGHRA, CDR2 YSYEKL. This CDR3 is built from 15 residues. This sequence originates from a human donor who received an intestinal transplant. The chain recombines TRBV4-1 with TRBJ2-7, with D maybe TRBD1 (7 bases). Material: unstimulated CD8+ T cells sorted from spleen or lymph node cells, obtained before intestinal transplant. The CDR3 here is CASSHGQGGSYEQYF. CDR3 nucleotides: TGCGCCAGCAGCCACGGGCAGGGGGGCTCCTACGAGCAGTACTTC.